This T cell receptor beta chain was sequenced in a study of blood T cell repertoires in COVID-19. About the research overall: The United States, Italy and Spain were the sources of the acute and convalescent COVID-19 samples.

The CDR3 sequence is 16 residues long. J was trimmed by 6 bases and V by 6 bases; bases with no gene match: 12. Germline V gene sequence: CDR1 SGHTA, CDR2 FQGNSA. Some clones are missing from TCRdb's copy, which holds only in-frame ones; the method was immunoSEQ multiplex PCR. The data show some 530,000 clones, with around 85% seen just once and more than 3% held by the top ten. The rearrangement joins TRBV7-2 to TRBJ1-1, with TRBD1 identical over 11 bases. Sequenced material: peripheral blood. This receptor was obtained from a human donor in a cohort sampled during active COVID-19. In nucleotides, the CDR3 is TGTGCCAGCAGTAGCCGGACAGGGGGCGAGTTGGCTGAAGCTTTCTTT. This sequence encodes CASSSRTGGELAEAFF.